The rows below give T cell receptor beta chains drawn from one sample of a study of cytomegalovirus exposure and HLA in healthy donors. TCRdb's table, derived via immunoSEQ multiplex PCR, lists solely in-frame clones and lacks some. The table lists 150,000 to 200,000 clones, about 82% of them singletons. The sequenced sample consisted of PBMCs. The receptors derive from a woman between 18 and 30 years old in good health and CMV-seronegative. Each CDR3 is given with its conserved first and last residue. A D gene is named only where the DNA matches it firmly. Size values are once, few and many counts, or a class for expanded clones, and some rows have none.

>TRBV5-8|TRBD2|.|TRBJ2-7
TGTGCCAGCAGCTCTAGGTGGACCGGGACTAGCCCCTACGAGCAGTACTTC
CASSSRWTGTSPYEQYF
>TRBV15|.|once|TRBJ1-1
TGTGCCACCAGCACAGGACATTGGGCAGCCCAGATGAACACTGAAGCTTTCTTT
CATSTGHWAAQMNTEAFF
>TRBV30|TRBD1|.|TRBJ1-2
TGTGCCTGGAGCCCCCGGACAGGGGTAGGCTACACCTTC
CAWSPRTGVGYTF
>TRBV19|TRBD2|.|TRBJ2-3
TGTGCCAGTGGACTAGCGGGTCGCACAGATACGCAGTATTTT
CASGLAGRTDTQYF
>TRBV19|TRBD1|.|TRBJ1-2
TGTGCCAGTAGTTCTCGGGACAGGGGAGACTATGGCTACACCTTC
CASSSRDRGDYGYTF
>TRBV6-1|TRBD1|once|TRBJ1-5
TGTGCCAGCAGTGAACAGTCCTGGGGACAGGGTAATCAGCCCCAGCATTTT
CASSEQSWGQGNQPQHF
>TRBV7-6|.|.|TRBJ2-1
TGTGCCAGCAGTCTTCGTCCGGGAGAGCTGGACGAGTTCTTC
CASSLRPGELDEFF
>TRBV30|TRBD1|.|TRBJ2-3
TGTGCCTGGAGTGGGGGACAGGGGACAGATACGCAGTATTTT
CAWSGGQGTDTQYF
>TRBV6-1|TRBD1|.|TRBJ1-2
TGTGCCAGTATTTCCCCGGGACAGGGATTTTCGAGCTACACCTTC
CASISPGQGFSSYTF
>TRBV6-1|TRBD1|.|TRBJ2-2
TGTGCCAGCAGTGAAGCTGAGACAGGGGGCGGGGAGCTGTTTTTT
CASSEAETGGGELFF
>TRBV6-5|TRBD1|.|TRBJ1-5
TGTGCCAGCAGGCAGACAGGGGGTCCCTCACATCCCCAGCATTTT
CASRQTGGPSHPQHF
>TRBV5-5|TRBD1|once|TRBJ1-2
TGTGCCAGCAGCCTTGGTGGGACAGGACCATACTATGGCTACACCTTC
CASSLGGTGPYYGYTF
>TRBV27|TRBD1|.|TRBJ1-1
TGTGCCAGCAGTTTACTGACAGGGGGTAACACTGAAGCTTTCTTT
CASSLLTGGNTEAFF
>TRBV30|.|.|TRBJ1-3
TGTGCCTGGAGAGCTGGGGGGGGAAACACCATATATTTT
CAWRAGGGNTIYF
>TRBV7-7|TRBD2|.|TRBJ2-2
TGTGCCAGCAGCTTAGGCGCTTTTAGCGGGAGGGCCCTACACGGGGAGCTGTTTTTT
CASSLGAFSGRALHGELFF
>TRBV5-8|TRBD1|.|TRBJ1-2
TGTGCCAGCAGCTTGAGGGCAGGGGGCGGCTATGGCTACACCTTC
CASSLRAGGGYGYTF
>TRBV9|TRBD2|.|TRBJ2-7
TGTGCCAGCAGCTTTCTGGGACTAGTAAATCACGAGCAGTACTTC
CASSFLGLVNHEQYF
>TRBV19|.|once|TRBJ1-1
TGTGCCAGTAGTGTCGACAGGAGCGCTGAAGCTTTCTTT
CASSVDRSAEAFF
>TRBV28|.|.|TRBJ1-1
TGTGCCAGCAGTTTAACGGGTTATGGAGTGGCTTTCTTT
CASSLTGYGVAFF
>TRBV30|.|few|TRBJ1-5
TGTGCCTGGAGTGACTCGATCCTAGGACCCCAGCATTTT
CAWSDSILGPQHF
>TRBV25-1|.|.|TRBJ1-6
TGTGCCAGCAGTGAAAGAGGGTGGGCTTCAAATTCACCCCTCCACTTT
CASSERGWASNSPLHF
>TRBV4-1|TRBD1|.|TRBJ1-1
TGCGCCAGCAGCGGACCTGGAGGTGGCAGGGGGCGCACTGAAGCTTTCTTT
CASSGPGGGRGRTEAFF
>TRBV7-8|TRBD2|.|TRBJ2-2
TGTGCCAGCAGCCCGCGGGAGAGGGACACCGGGGAGCTGTTTTTT
CASSPRERDTGELFF
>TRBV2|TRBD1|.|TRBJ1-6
TGTGCCAGCAGCGTTCAGGGGGTACATTCACCCCTCCACTTT
CASSVQGVHSPLHF
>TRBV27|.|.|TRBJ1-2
TGTGCCAGCAGTCGGAGGGCTCGTGACTATGGCTACACCTTC
CASSRRARDYGYTF
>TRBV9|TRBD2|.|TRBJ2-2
TGTGCCAGCAGCGTAGCTAGCGGGAGCGTTGCCGGGGAGCTGTTTTTT
CASSVASGSVAGELFF
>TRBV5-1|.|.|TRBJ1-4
TGCGCCAGCAGCTCGGACAGATTAAATGAAAAACTGTTTTTT
CASSSDRLNEKLFF
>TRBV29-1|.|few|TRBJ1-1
TGCAGCGTTGAAGACTCGGCTGAAGCTTTCTTT
CSVEDSAEAFF
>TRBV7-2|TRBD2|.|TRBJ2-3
TGTGCCAGCAGCTTAGCTAGCGGGAGGGTCGGAGATACGCAGTATTTT
CASSLASGRVGDTQYF
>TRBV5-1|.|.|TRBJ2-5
TGCGCCAGCAGCTCGACTAGTTTGGAGACCCAGTACTTC
CASSSTSLETQYF
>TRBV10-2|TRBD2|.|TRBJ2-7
TGCGCCAGCAGTAGGACTAGCGGGAGCCATATCGAGCAGTACTTC
CASSRTSGSHIEQYF
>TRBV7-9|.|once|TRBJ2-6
TGTGCCAGCAGCTTACAGTCGGGACTTGAAAGCTCTGGGGCCAACGTCCTGACTTTC
CASSLQSGLESSGANVLTF
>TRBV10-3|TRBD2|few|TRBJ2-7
TGTGCCATCAGCCGGACTAGCGGGGGCCACTTGGAGCAGTACTTC
CAISRTSGGHLEQYF
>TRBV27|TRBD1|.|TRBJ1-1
TGTGCCAGCAGTCCATTTACAATCAGGGACAGGGGTACTGAAGCTTTCTTT
CASSPFTIRDRGTEAFF
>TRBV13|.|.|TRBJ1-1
TGTGCCAGCAGCCGAACAGGGATCACTGAAGCTTTCTTT
CASSRTGITEAFF
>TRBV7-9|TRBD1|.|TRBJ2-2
TGTGCCAGCAGCTCAGGACAGGGAACCGGGGAGCTGTTTTTT
CASSSGQGTGELFF
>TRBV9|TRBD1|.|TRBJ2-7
TGTGCCAGCAGCCCATGGACAGGGGATTTCTACGAGCAGTACTTC
CASSPWTGDFYEQYF
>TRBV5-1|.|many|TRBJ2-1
TGCGCCAGCAGCGCTTACGGGGGCAATGAGCAGTTCTTC
CASSAYGGNEQFF
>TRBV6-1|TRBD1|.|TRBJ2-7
TGTGCCAGCAGTGAAGCGCCTGACAGGGCTGGCGAGCAGTACTTC
CASSEAPDRAGEQYF
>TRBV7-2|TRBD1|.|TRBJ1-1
TGTGCCAGCACCCTGGACAGGAGGAACACTGAAGCTTTCTTT
CASTLDRRNTEAFF
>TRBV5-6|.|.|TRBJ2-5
TGTGCCAGCAGGGGGCAGAACCAAGAGACCCAGTACTTC
CASRGQNQETQYF
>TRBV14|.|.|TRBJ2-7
TGTGCCAGCAGCCAAGATCGCGGCGGCCAGCAGTACTTC
CASSQDRGGQQYF
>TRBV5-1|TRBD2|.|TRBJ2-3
TGCGCCAGCAGCGCAGGGGCCCTAGCGGGTACAGATACGCAGTATTTT
CASSAGALAGTDTQYF
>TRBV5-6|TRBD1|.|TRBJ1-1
TGTGCCAGCAGCTCCGCTAGGGGTTACAGGGGACGGACTGAAGCTTTCTTT
CASSSARGYRGRTEAFF
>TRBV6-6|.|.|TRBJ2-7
TGTGCCAGCAGTCCCGGGACTCCCTACGAGCAGTACTTC
CASSPGTPYEQYF